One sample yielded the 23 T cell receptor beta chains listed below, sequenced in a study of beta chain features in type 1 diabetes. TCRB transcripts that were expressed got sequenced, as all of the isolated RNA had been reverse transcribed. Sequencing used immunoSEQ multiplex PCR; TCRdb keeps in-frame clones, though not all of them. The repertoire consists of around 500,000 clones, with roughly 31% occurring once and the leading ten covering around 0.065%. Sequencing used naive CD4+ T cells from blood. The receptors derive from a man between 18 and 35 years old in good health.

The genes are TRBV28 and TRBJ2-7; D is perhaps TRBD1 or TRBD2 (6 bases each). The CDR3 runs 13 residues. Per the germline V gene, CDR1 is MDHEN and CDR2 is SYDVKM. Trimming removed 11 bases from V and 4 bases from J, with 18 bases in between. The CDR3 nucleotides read TGTGCCGCAGCAAAGGGGGGTCGGTACGAGCAGTACTTC. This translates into CAAAKGGRYEQYF.

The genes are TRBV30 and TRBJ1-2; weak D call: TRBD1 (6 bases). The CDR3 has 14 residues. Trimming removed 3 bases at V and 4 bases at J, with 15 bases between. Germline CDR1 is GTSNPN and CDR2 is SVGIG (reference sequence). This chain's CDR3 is CAWRLQGGGYGYTF. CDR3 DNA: TGTGCCTGGAGGCTACAGGGAGGAGGCTATGGCTACACCTTC.

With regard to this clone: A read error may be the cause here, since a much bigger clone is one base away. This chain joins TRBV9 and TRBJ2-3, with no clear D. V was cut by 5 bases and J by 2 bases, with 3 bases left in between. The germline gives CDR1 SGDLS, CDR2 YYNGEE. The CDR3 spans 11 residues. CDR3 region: CASSNTDTQYF. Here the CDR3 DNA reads TGTGCCAGCAGTAACACAGATACGCAGTATTTT.

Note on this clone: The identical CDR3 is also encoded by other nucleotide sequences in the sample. The CDR3 bases are TGTGCCAGCAGCGTAGGGGATCTGAACACTGAAGCTTTCTTT. This codes for CASSVGDLNTEAFF. The chain combines TRBV9 with TRBJ1-1; D not resolved. The V gene lost 0 bases and the J gene lost 0 bases, with 6 bases spanning the gap. The CDR3 is 14 residues long. CDR1 is SGDLS and CDR2 is YYNGEE in the germline V gene.

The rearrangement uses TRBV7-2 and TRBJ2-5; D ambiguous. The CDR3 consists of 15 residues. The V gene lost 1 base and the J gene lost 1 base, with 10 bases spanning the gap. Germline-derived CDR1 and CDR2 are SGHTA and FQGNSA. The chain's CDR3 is CASSLVRATQETQYF. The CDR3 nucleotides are TGTGCCAGCAGCTTAGTCCGAGCGACCCAAGAGACCCAGTACTTC.

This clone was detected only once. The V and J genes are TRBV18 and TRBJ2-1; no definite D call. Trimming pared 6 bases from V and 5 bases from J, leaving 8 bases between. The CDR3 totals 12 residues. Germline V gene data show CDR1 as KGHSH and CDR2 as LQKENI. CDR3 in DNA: TGTGCCAGCTCGCCAGCCCACAATGAGCAGTTCTTC. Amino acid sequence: CASSPAHNEQFF.

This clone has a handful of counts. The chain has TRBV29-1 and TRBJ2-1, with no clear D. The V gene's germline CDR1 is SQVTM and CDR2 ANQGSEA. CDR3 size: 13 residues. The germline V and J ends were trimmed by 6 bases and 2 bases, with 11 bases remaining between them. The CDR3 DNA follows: TGCAGCGTGTCAAGCCTCACCTACAATGAGCAGTTCTTC. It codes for CSVSSLTYNEQFF.

CDR3 residues: CASSLALAGPTGELFF. CDR3 sequence (DNA): TGTGCCAGCAGCTTAGCGCTAGCGGGACCCACCGGGGAGCTGTTTTTT. The gene calls are TRBV7-2 and TRBJ2-2; 9 bases are a match to TRBD2. V lost 0 bases and J lost 4; bases outside the gene matches: 3. Germline V gives CDR1 SGHTA, CDR2 FQGNSA. The CDR3 consists of 16 residues.

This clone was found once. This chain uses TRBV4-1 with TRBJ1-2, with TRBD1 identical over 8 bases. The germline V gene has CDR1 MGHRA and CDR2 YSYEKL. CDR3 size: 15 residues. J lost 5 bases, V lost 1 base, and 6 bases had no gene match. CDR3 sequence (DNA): TGCGCCAGCAGCCAAGTTGGACAGGGCGCATATGGCTACACCTTC. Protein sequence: CASSQVGQGAYGYTF.

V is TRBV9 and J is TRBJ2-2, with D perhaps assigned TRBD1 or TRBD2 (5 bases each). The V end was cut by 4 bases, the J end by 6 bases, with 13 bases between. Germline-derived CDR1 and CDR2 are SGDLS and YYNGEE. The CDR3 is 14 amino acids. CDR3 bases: TGTGCCAGCAGCTCCTCCCAGGGAGCCGGGGAGCTGTTTTTT. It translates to CASSSSQGAGELFF.

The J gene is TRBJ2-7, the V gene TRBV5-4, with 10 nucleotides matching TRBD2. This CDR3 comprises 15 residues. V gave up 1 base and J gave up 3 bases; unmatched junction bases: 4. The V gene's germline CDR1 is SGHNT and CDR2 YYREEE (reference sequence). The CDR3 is CASSLIASGSYEQYF. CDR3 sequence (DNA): TGTGCCAGCAGCTTGATCGCTAGCGGGAGCTACGAGCAGTACTTC.

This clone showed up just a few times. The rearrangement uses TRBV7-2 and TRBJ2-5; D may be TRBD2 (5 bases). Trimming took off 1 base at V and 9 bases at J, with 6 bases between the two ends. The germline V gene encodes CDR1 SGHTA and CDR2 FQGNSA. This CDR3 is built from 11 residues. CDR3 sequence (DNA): TGTGCCAGCAGCTTAGTCGGGGCCCAGTACTTC. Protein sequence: CASSLVGAQYF.

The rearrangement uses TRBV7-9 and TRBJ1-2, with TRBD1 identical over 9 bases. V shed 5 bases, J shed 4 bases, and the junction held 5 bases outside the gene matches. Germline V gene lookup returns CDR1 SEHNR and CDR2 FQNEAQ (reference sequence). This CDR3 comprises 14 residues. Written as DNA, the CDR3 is TGTGCCAGCAGCGAACCGGGACAGGGCTATGGCTACACCTTC. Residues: CASSEPGQGYGYTF.

The DNA of the CDR3 is TGTGCCTGGAGTGTACTCTGGGGAAACAATGAGCAGTTCTTC. Translating it yields CAWSVLWGNNEQFF. The chain couples TRBV30 to TRBJ2-1; no reliable D call. CDR3 length: 14 amino acids. The ends were cut back, 0 bases at V and 5 bases at J, with 11 bases in the middle. CDR1 is GTSNPN and CDR2 is SVGIG in the germline V gene (reference sequence). The whole variable domain, filled in from reference TRBV30 and TRBJ2-1, reads SQTIHQWPATLVQPVGSPLSLECTVEGTSNPNLYWYRQAAGRGLQLLFYSVGIGQISSEVPQNLSASRPQDRQFILSSKKLLLSDSGFYLCAWSVLWGNNEQFFGPGTRLTVL.

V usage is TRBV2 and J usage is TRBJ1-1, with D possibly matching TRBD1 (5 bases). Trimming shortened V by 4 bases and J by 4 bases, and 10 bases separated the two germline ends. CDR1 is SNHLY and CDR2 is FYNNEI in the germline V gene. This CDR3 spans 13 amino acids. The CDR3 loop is CASSVAGSTEAFF. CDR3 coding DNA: TGTGCCAGCAGTGTCGCAGGGTCCACTGAAGCTTTCTTT.

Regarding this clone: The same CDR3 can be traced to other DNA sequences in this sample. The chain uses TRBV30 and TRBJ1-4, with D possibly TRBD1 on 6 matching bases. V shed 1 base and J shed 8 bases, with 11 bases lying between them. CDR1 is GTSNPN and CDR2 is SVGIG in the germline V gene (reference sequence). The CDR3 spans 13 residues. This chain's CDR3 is CAWSAQGGEKLFF. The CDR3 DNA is TGTGCCTGGAGTGCACAGGGTGGCGAAAAACTGTTTTTT.

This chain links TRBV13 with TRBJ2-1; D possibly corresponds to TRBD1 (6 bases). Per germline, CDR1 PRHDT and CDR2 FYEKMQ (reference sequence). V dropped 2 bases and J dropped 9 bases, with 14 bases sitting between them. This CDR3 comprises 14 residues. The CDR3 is CASSLYRTEVEQFF. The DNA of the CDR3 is TGTGCCAGCAGCTTATATCGGACAGAAGTTGAGCAGTTCTTC.

This chain's CDR3 is CSGAAGILNIQYF. CDR3 bases: TGCAGCGGTGCTGCAGGGATTCTAAACATTCAGTACTTC. The V gene is TRBV29-1, the J gene TRBJ2-4, with D perhaps matching TRBD1 (5 bases). CDR3 length: 13 residues. V was pared by 7 bases and J by 6 bases, with 16 bases between. The germline gives CDR1 SQVTM, CDR2 ANQGSEA.

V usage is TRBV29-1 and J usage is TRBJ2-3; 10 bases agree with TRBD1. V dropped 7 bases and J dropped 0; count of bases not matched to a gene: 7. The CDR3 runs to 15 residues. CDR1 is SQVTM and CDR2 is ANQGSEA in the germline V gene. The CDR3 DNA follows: TGCAGCGCCCGGGTGGGACAGGGGAGCACAGATACGCAGTATTTT. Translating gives CSARVGQGSTDTQYF.

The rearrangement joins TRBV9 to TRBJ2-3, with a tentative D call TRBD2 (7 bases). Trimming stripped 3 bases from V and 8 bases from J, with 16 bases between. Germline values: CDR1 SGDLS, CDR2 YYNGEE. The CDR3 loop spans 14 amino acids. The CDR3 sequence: CASSANREGSTQYF. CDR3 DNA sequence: TGTGCCAGCAGCGCCAACAGGGAGGGCTCTACGCAGTATTTT. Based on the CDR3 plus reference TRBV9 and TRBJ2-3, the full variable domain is DSGVTQTPKHLITATGQRVTLRCSPRSGDLSVYWYQQSLDQGLQFLIQYYNGEERAKGNILERFSAQQFPDLHSELNLSSLELGDSALYFCASSANREGSTQYFGPGTRLTVL.

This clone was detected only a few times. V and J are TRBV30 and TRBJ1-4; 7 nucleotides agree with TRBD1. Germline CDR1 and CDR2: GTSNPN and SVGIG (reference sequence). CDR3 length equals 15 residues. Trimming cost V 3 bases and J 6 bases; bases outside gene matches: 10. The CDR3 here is CAWSTGDSQDEKLFF. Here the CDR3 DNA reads TGTGCCTGGAGCACTGGGGACAGTCAAGATGAAAAACTGTTTTTT. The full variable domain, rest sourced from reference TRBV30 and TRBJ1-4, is SQTIHQWPATLVQPVGSPLSLECTVEGTSNPNLYWYRQAAGRGLQLLFYSVGIGQISSEVPQNLSASRPQDRQFILSSKKLLLSDSGFYLCAWSTGDSQDEKLFFGSGTQLSVL.

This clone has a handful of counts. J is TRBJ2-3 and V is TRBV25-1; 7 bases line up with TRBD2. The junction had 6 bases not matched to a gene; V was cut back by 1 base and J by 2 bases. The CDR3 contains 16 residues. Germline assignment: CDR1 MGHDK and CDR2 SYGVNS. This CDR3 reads CASSEWVGGATDTQYF. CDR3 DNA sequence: TGTGCCAGCAGTGAATGGGTGGGAGGGGCCACAGATACGCAGTATTTT.

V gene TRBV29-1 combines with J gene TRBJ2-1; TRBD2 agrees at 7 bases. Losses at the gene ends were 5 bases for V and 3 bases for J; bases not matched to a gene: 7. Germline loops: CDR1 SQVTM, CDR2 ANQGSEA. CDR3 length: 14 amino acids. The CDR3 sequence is CSVKRERGYNEQFF. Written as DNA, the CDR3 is TGCAGCGTTAAGAGGGAGCGGGGCTACAATGAGCAGTTCTTC.